This TCR beta chain derives from a study of cytomegalovirus exposure and HLA in healthy donors (dated 2017 in TCRdb). General notes on the study: An earlier analysis of more than 550 of the donors reported over 250 Gb of sequence data and 117 million unique TCR beta sequences obtained from 150 million to 200 million T cells. The number of typed donors differed by locus: roughly 620-640 for A, B, C, DRB1 and DQB1; 500 to 550 for DQA1; 606 for DPA1; and roughly 490 for DPB1. In a later genetic analysis, genome-wide SNP genotypes for about 60% of the 666 donors were used, and that subset was treated as a discovery cohort. In the later analysis, no new phenotypic data were used to find candidate immune exposures; instead, reliance was placed on TCR beta sequences and their occurrence across donors. Roughly 300 gigabases of sequencing data and approximately 85 million unique TCR sequences were included in an early release covering around 650 HLA-typed donors. On average, 235,054 unique TCR beta nucleotide sequences were sequenced per donor among fewer than 500 genotyped donors of the cohort, with about 17% of those sequences being non-productive. Roughly 5 DR-DQ haplotypes were handled as single units for association and clustering, since linkage in the cohort was strong. The study combined high-throughput TCR immunosequencing, statistical association of individual TCRs with disease status, and machine learning to predict cytomegalovirus infection status. The T cell repertoires of about 700 subjects were profiled by immunosequencing and related to cytomegalovirus serostatus. Both class I and class II loci were covered by HLA typing, at four-digit resolution. Alongside the repertoire data, information on donor age, sex, ethnicity and CMV serostatus was compiled. Of the roughly 400 genotyped donors, more than 75% were placed in the genetic ancestry cluster associated with self-reported Caucasian donors. A later analysis re-examined previously published TCR beta repertoires from over 500 donors and added high-resolution HLA genotyping to investigate patterns of TCR occurrence. In an earlier analysis of over 550 of the donors, high-throughput TCR beta sequencing was used to judge whether each TCR beta V gene segment behaved as functional or pseudogenic. All discovery cohort repertoires had been generated using a single sequencing platform. The aim of the study was to test whether cataloging public T cell receptors could identify signatures of past pathogen exposure. Besides the first cohort of roughly 660 subjects, a separate validation cohort made up of around 120 different subjects was used. Results and caveats for the whole study, not just this receptor: The sequencing pipeline was judged likely to have produced a cluster of highly shared sequence variants as a technical artifact. Cytomegalovirus status was reported to be diagnosed by the classifier with high specificity and sensitivity in both the original and validation cohorts. A later genetic analysis reported fewer N-insertions in productive TCRs among donors in an Asian-associated ancestry cluster than the roughly 620-donor mean. In a later analysis, several top co-occurrence clusters were reported to appear linked to parvovirus B19, influenza, CMV and Epstein-Barr virus. A further reported finding was that TCR beta sequences accurately predicted the HLA-A and HLA-B alleles for most subjects in the first cohort. A later genetic analysis associated a missense DCLRE1C variant with V-gene and J-gene trimming of TCR beta chains, and an independent cohort replicated the association. The authors suggested that the approach could potentially be generalized to other disease states and immunological phenotypes. Most TCR sequences were observed very rarely across donors, whereas some public TCRs were present in many individuals. A total of some 180 TCR beta chains were listed by the study as associated with cytomegalovirus. The cohort was sequenced for TCR beta chains only, and without alpha or paired-chain data the features that could be detected were limited. CMV serostatus was the only immune exposure information available for the cohort. Specific HLA alleles were associated with 15,000 to 20,000 TCR beta sequences at a false discovery rate of 0.05 in a later analysis. In a later analysis, HLA-associated TCR beta chains were found to be more clonally expanded and to have lower generation probabilities than equally common non-associated chains. In an earlier analysis of around 600 of the donors, most TCR beta V segments appeared in productive rearrangements about 90% or about 30% of the time, broadly matching IMGT annotations. Presence/absence analyses assumed roughly uniform sequencing depth across donors, an assumption that may not hold. Strong co-occurrence of HLA alleles, especially DR and DQ, made assigning TCR associations to individual alleles difficult. Three of the identified cytomegalovirus-associated TCR beta chains were confirmed in vitro to be specific for cytomegalovirus antigens. HLA typing was unavailable for some donors at each locus, so association tests used only the typed subset. In a later analysis, the rate of TCR association differed among HLA loci, with DRB1 alleles having the most associated TCRs and HLA-C alleles having the fewest. The earlier analysis of 587 of the donors excluded some 16 rarely observed V segments, including chromosome 9 orphons, because counts were too low. Because the 87-base-pair reads could not distinguish some IMGT-functional V segments, including TRBV6-2 and TRBV6-3, those segments were excluded. Linkage disequilibrium might explain the correlated functional status among segregating V segments, but an unknown experimental factor could not be excluded. In a later analysis, most CMV-associated TCR beta chains were found to appear HLA-restricted, with HLA associations seemingly driven largely by CMV exposure.

The receptor library was made with the immunoSEQ multiplex PCR assay. The multiplex PCR relied on a mix of 60 forward primers for TCR Vbeta segments and 13 reverse primers for TCR Jbeta segments. The CDR3 region of rearranged TCR beta genes was amplified from genomic DNA by a multiplex PCR assay. The amplified TCR beta libraries were sequenced on the Illumina HiSeq System as 87-base-pair reads. In the original analysis: A later analysis tallied 80 million to 95 million unique TCR beta chains across the 700 or so repertoires, and some 10 million of those chains were shared by two or more donors. A nearest-neighbor algorithm error-corrected the raw reads and collapsed the reads into unique sequences, merging closely related sequences to remove PCR and sequencing errors. Alignment of CDR3 sequences to IMGT reference sequences was used to assign V, D and J gene segments. For a sequence to be retained, a match of at least six nucleotides was required to both a V gene segment and a J gene segment. A rearrangement counted as productive if the CDR3 had no stop codons and remained in frame with V and J, and every other rearrangement counted as non-productive. CDR3 was defined according to IMGT convention as the region running from the second conserved V-encoded cysteine to the conserved J-encoded phenylalanine. Sequences without an unambiguous match to a single V gene segment were excluded from the earlier analysis of about 630 of the donors. In an earlier analysis of 587 of the donors, V segments were called functional above 56.7% productive rearrangements and were called segregating when the between-donor standard deviation exceeded 5%. A statistical classification framework was built to diagnose cytomegalovirus status from the catalog of TCR beta chain sequences. In a later analysis, TCR nucleotide sequences were compared against IMGT/GENE-DB human TR gene sequences so that V and J genes could be assigned. A later analysis assigned CDR3 sequences and most-parsimonious VDJ recombination scenarios with the TCRdist pipeline. In a later analysis, each TCR beta chain was defined by its CDR3 amino acid sequence together with its V-gene family, and reads lacking a unique V-gene family were excluded. A later analysis removed roughly 590 highly shared, low-generation-probability nucleotide sequences to deal with suspected cross-contamination and a sequencing artifact. A later analysis calculated a clonal expansion index for each public chain from normalized within-repertoire ranks of inferred template counts. In a later analysis, generation probabilities were computed using a VDJ recombination model fitted to out-of-frame rearrangements, and the results were checked against IGoR. In a later analysis, hypergeometric tests were used to score TCR-TCR, TCR-HLA and TCR-CMV co-occurrence, with a repertoire-size bias correction applied to TCR pairs. In a later analysis, false discovery rates were estimated by permuting HLA or CMV assignments 20 times. In a later analysis, co-occurring TCRs were grouped with DBSCAN, and TCRdist sequence similarity was added when clustering was performed within HLA-allele-positive subsets. Co-occurrence clustering excluded repertoires with fewer than 30,000 or more than 120,000 public chains, plus five with anomalous nucleotide sharing. In TCRdb, the immuneACCESS table is reduced to in-frame sequences with V and J assigned. These tables do not hold every clone; where another copy was compared, an unresolved V gene accounts for under half, and the others remain unexplained. V and J calls and clone size come straight from that table; D and trimming were deduced from the DNA. In all, the sample holds more than 75,000 clones, and approximately 90% of those were seen once. The ten biggest clones cover about 2.5% of the sample.

In total, just over 650 healthy bone marrow donors made up the cohort. All cohort members were sampled while nominally healthy, although unrecorded immune exposures were likely present. The donor was CMV seronegative and was included in the group of a few hundred seronegative cohort members. Every donor gave a peripheral blood sample, and the peripheral blood mononuclear cells from that sample were used for TCR beta sequencing. The Qiagen DNeasy Blood Extraction Kit was used to extract genomic DNA from the blood cell samples. Remarks on this clone: The antigen this receptor binds is unknown. The record has no base qualities; no much larger clone is one base away.

V is shortened by 1 base, J by 1 base, and the region joining them spans 20 bases. The CDR3 contains 19 residues, cysteine and phenylalanine counted. The read is trimmed to its CDR3 DNA, 57 bases read in frame from base 1. Based on the germline V gene (reference sequence), the CDR1 and CDR2 sequences are SEHNR and FQNEAQ. The sequence is built from TRBV7-9 and TRBJ2-4; possibly the D gene is TRBD2, per 7 matching bases. The clonotype was recovered from a man between 18 and 35 years old in good health and CMV-seronegative. Sequences were obtained from PBMCs. The CDR3 protein: CASSLGGGWDYEAKNIQYF. The nucleotide sequence reads as follows: TGTGCCAGCAGCTTAGGAGGGGGGTGGGACTACGAGGCCAAAAACATTCAGTACTTC.